The 6 T cell receptor beta chains presented below share a single source sample, sequenced in a study of T-cell memory formation after mild COVID-19. TCRdb passed the 5' RACE reads through MiXCR, listing each CDR3 protein once. The sample yields over 50,000 distinct CDR3 sequences, around 10% seen once. The sequenced sample was PBMCs or a T cell subset sorted from them (not recorded which). These receptors all come from an adult woman who had mild COVID-19 (a few samples of this study predate the infection). Cell type and time point are not known.

CDR3 in amino acids: CASSPGQGGIYGYTF. CDR3 nucleotides: TGTGCCAGCAGCCCGGGACAGGGGGGCATATATGGCTACACCTTC. The chain recombines TRBV14 with TRBJ1-2, with TRBD1 matching 11 bases. Trimming took 4 bases from V and 5 from J; bases not matched to a gene: 6. Germline CDR1 SGHDN, CDR2 FVKESK. This CDR3 is 15 amino acids long.

The table lists this clonotype with many counts. The rearrangement joins TRBV24-1 to TRBJ2-2; D remains unclear. This CDR3 spans 13 amino acids. The germline V and J ends were trimmed by 8 bases and 5 bases, with 11 bases remaining between them. CDR1 and CDR2 (germline): KGHDR, SFDVKD. The CDR3 is CATKELGTGELFF. The CDR3 nucleotides are TGTGCCACCAAAGAATTAGGGACCGGGGAGCTGTTTTTT.

Ten or more counts support this clonotype. This sequence joins TRBV12-3 or TRBV12-4 and TRBJ2-2; a possible D gene is TRBD2 (6 bases). This CDR3 comprises 17 residues. Between the trimmed V and J ends, which lost 7 bases and 6 bases, there was a span of 24 bases. CDR3 amino acids: CASNHYRVLASAGELFF. For the CDR3, the DNA is TGTGCCAGCAATCACTATCGGGTACTAGCCTCGGCCGGGGAGCTGTTTTTT.

The CDR3 loop is CASSQDSAGSSGGANVLTF. CDR3 in DNA: TGTGCCAGCAGCCAAGATTCGGCAGGGAGCTCGGGTGGGGCCAACGTCCTGACTTTC. This chain uses TRBV3-1 with TRBJ2-6, with D perhaps given as TRBD1 or TRBD2 (5 bases each). The CDR3 is 19 amino acids. The germline V gene has CDR1 LGHDT and CDR2 YNNKEL (reference sequence). V was trimmed by 0 bases and J by 3 bases, leaving 18 bases between them.

This clonotype appeared many times. V gene TRBV30 combines with J gene TRBJ2-5; tentatively, D is TRBD2 (6 bases). Trimming left V 0 bases short and J 2 bases short, with 7 bases between. Germline values: CDR1 GTSNPN, CDR2 SVGIG (reference sequence). The CDR3 loop spans 13 amino acids. In DNA form, the CDR3 reads TGTGCCTGGAGTGTAGGAGGGCAAGAGACCCAGTACTTC. Translation gives CAWSVGGQETQYF.

This clonotype was detected a few times. The chain links TRBV14 to TRBJ2-5; 7 bases are shared with TRBD1. The V and J ends lost 3 bases and 4 bases, in that order; junction bases with no gene match: 8. Germline CDR1 is SGHDN and CDR2 is FVKESK. CDR3 length: 15 residues. DNA of the CDR3: TGTGCCAGCAGCCAGGTACCCTACAGGGGAGAGACCCAGTACTTC. It yields the protein CASSQVPYRGETQYF. Full variable domain (remainder filled in from reference TRBV14 and TRBJ2-5): EAGVTQFPSHSVIEKGQTVTLRCDPISGHDNLYWYRRVMGKEIKFLLHFVKESKQDESGMPNNRFLAERTGGTYSTLKVQPAELEDSGVYFCASSQVPYRGETQYFGPGTRLLVL.